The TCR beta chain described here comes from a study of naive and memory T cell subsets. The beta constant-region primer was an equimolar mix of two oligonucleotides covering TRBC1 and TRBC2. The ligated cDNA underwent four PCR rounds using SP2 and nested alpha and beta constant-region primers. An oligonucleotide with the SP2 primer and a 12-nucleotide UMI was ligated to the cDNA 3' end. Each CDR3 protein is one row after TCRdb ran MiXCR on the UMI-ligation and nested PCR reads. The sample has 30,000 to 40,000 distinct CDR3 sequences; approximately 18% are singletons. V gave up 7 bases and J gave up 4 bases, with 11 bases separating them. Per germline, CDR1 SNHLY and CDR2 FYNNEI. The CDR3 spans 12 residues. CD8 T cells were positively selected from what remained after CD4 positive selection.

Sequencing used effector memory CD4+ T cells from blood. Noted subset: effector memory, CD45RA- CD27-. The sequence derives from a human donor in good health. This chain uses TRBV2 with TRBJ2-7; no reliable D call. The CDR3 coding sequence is TGTGCCAGCACCGAACGGCCGTACGAGCAGTACTTC. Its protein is CASTERPYEQYF.